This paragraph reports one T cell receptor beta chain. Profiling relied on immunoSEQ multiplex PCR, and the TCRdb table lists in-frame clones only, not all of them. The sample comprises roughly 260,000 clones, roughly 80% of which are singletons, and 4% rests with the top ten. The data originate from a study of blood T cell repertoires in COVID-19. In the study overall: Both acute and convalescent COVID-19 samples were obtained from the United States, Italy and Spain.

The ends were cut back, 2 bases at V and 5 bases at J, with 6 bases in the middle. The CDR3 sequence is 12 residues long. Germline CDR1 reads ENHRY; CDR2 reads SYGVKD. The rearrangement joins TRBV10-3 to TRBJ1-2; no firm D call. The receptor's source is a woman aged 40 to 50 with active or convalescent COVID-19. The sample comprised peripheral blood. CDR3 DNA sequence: TGTGCCATCAGTGAGCACGGGTATGGCTACACCTTC. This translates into CAISEHGYGYTF.